This T cell receptor (beta chain) was recorded in a study of T cell changes during pregnancy in multiple sclerosis. Produced via immunoSEQ multiplex PCR; TCRdb's table is partial and in-frame only. There are more than 65,000 clones in the sample; 90% to 95% occur only once, and roughly 2.5% lies in the top ten. This CDR3 comprises 12 residues. In germline, CDR1 is MDHEN, CDR2 SYDVKM. The V and J ends lost 6 bases and 3 bases respectively, with 7 bases between them. This sample comprised peripheral blood, obtained in the first trimester of pregnancy. This rearrangement joins TRBV28 to TRBJ2-3; D remains ambiguous. This receptor was identified in a female donor with multiple sclerosis, enrolled in a pregnancy study. This chain's CDR3 is CASSPVTDTQYF. CDR3 nucleotides: TGTGCCAGCAGCCCCGTTACAGATACGCAGTATTTT.